The source of this T cell receptor (beta chain) is a study of cytomegalovirus exposure and HLA in healthy donors. Study findings and constraints: Among TCR sequences, most were rare, though some public TCRs appeared in many donors. Accurate prediction of most subjects' HLA-A and HLA-B alleles from TCR beta sequences was reported. In the analysis, some V segments, TRBV6-2 and TRBV6-3 included, were excluded as indistinguishable.

Although they were nominally healthy when sampled, donors likely had unrecorded immune exposures. PCR used 60 Vbeta primers and 13 Jbeta primers. Repertoires were generated with immunoSEQ multiplex PCR, while TCRdb's copy carries only in-frame clones and drops some. There are about 250,000 clones in the sample; more than 55% occur only once, and around 2.3% lies in the top ten. The CDR3 runs 15 residues. Losses at the gene ends were 6 bases for V and 4 bases for J; bases not matched to a gene: 7. Germline V gene sequence: CDR1 ENHRY, CDR2 SYGVKD. As for this clone: Its cognate antigen is unknown.

The chain couples TRBV10-3 to TRBJ2-1, with 9 positions matching TRBD2. Sequenced input: PBMCs. The receptor was derived from a female donor in good health and CMV-seronegative. This chain's CDR3 is CAISPLAGSYNEQFF. CDR3 bases: TGTGCCATCAGCCCCCTAGCGGGAAGTTACAATGAGCAGTTCTTC.